One and the same sample provided the 15 T cell receptor beta chains below, sequenced in a study of shared clonotypes between healthy human individuals. Sequencing used immunoSEQ multiplex PCR; TCRdb keeps in-frame clones, though not all of them. The data show more than 2 million clones, around 95% seen once. Material for sequencing was naive CD4+ T cells sorted from blood. As for subset: CD45RA+ positively selected. The source is a man between 18 and 35 years old in good health.

The J gene is TRBJ2-7, the V gene TRBV5-4; D is ambiguous. V was shortened by 4 bases and J by 4 bases, with 12 bases between the two germline ends. Per the germline V gene, CDR1 is SGHNT and CDR2 is YYREEE (reference sequence). There are 13 residues in the CDR3. This CDR3 is CASSRDARYEQYF. The CDR3 bases are TGTGCCAGCAGCCGTGACGCGCGGTACGAGCAGTACTTC.

The chain joins TRBV5-1 to TRBJ2-7; possible D gene TRBD2, 6 bases. Trimming pared 4 bases from V and 3 bases from J, leaving 14 bases between. The V gene's germline CDR1 is SGHRS and CDR2 YFSETQ. The CDR3 has 14 amino acids. For the CDR3, the DNA is TGCGCCAGCAGCCCATCAGGAGGGAACTACGAGCAGTACTTC. Translation gives CASSPSGGNYEQYF. Combining the CDR3 with reference TRBV5-1 and TRBJ2-7 gives the whole variable domain KAGVTQTPRYLIKTRGQQVTLSCSPISGHRSVSWYQQTPGQGLQFLFEYFSETQRNKGNFPGRFSGRQFSNSRSEMNVSTLELGDSALYLCASSPSGGNYEQYFGPGTRLTVT.

A single count supports this clone. The chain employs TRBV5-1 and TRBJ1-1; 8 nucleotides line up with TRBD1. This CDR3 is built from 14 residues. With 4 bases clipped from V and 4 bases from J, the junction kept 6 bases outside the gene matches. The germline V gene has CDR1 SGHRS and CDR2 YFSETQ. CDR3 residues: CASSIGQGPTEAFF. In nucleotides, the CDR3 is TGCGCCAGCAGCATAGGACAGGGCCCCACTGAAGCTTTCTTT.

The V and J genes are TRBV15 and TRBJ2-7; D is perhaps TRBD2 (6 bases). Germline CDR1 and CDR2: LNHNV and YYDKDF (reference sequence). The CDR3 contains 14 residues. V lost 0 bases and J lost 5, with 11 bases in between. The CDR3 loop reads CATSRDRDFNEQYF. CDR3 nucleotides: TGTGCCACCAGCAGAGATCGGGACTTTAACGAGCAGTACTTC.

Points on this clone: This sample includes further DNA sequences coding for the same CDR3. The chain carries TRBV5-4 and TRBJ2-1; 11 bases match TRBD2. The ends lost 4 bases at V and 4 bases at J; junction bases unmatched: 4. There are 15 residues in the CDR3. Germline V gives CDR1 SGHNT, CDR2 YYREEE (reference sequence). Here the CDR3 DNA reads TGTGCCAGCAGCCTGGGACTAGCGGATTACAATGAGCAGTTCTTC. The encoded protein is CASSLGLADYNEQFF.

V gene TRBV7-2 combines with J gene TRBJ1-2; 8 bases are shared with TRBD1. The CDR3 loop spans 15 amino acids. CDR1 SGHTA and CDR2 FQGNSA come from the germline V gene. Trimming took 5 bases from V and 3 from J; bases not matched to a gene: 8. CDR3 amino acids: CASSRTPGQDYGYTF. The CDR3 bases are TGTGCCAGCAGCCGAACTCCGGGACAGGACTATGGCTACACCTTC.

This chain uses TRBV5-4 with TRBJ1-1; D remains ambiguous. Between the trimmed V and J ends, which lost 6 bases and 3 bases, there was a span of 12 bases. This CDR3 spans 13 amino acids. The germline V gene encodes CDR1 SGHNT and CDR2 YYREEE (reference sequence). The CDR3 loop is CASTPDGYTEAFF. CDR3 nucleotide sequence: TGTGCCAGCACCCCGGACGGGTACACTGAAGCTTTCTTT.

The chain is built from TRBV2 and TRBJ1-1; a possible D gene is TRBD1 (5 bases). The CDR3 contains 17 residues. CDR1 and CDR2 (germline): SNHLY, FYNNEI. V lost 0 bases and J 4 bases, leaving 18 bases between the germline ends. The CDR3 sequence is CASSEATLGTLGTEAFF. For the CDR3, the DNA is TGTGCCAGCAGTGAAGCGACCTTGGGGACCTTGGGCACTGAAGCTTTCTTT. Filled out from reference TRBV2 and TRBJ1-1, the complete variable domain reads EPEVTQTPSHQVTQMGQEVILRCVPISNHLYFYWYRQILGQKVEFLVSFYNNEISEKSEIFDDQFSVERPDGSNFTLKIRSTKLEDSAMYFCASSEATLGTLGTEAFFGQGTRLTVV.

J is TRBJ1-3 and V is TRBV10-3; no firm D call. Germline CDR1 is ENHRY and CDR2 is SYGVKD. V shed 3 bases and J shed 8 bases, with 8 bases lying between them. The CDR3 runs to 12 residues. CDR3 in amino acids: CAISDLRYTIYF. In DNA, the CDR3 is TGTGCCATCAGTGACCTTCGGTACACCATATATTTT.

V and J are TRBV7-6 and TRBJ1-1; D not resolved. Deletions cut 0 bases from V and 4 bases from J, with 12 bases between. The CDR3 length is 15 residues. CDR1 is SGHVS and CDR2 is FNYEAQ in the germline V gene. CDR3 sequence reads: CASSLASGGVTEAFF. The CDR3 bases are TGTGCCAGCAGCTTAGCAAGCGGCGGCGTCACTGAAGCTTTCTTT.

The chain carries TRBV4-1 and TRBJ2-7; D call uncertain. Trimming stripped 3 bases from V and 7 bases from J, with 10 bases between. Per the germline V gene, CDR1 is MGHRA and CDR2 is YSYEKL. This CDR3 region has 12 residues. The CDR3 is CASSHYGQEQYF. The CDR3 coding sequence is TGCGCCAGCAGCCACTACGGTCAAGAGCAGTACTTC.

This chain uses TRBV30 with TRBJ2-3, with D possibly being TRBD2 (5 bases). V shed 0 bases and J shed 5 bases, with 12 bases lying between them. The CDR3 extends over 14 amino acids. Germline CDR1 GTSNPN, CDR2 SVGIG (reference sequence). The CDR3 is CAWSVWLAQDTQYF. Here the CDR3 DNA reads TGTGCCTGGAGTGTTTGGCTAGCACAAGATACGCAGTATTTT.

As regards this clone: The identical CDR3 is also encoded by other nucleotide sequences in the sample. This chain links TRBV10-3 with TRBJ2-5; 8 bases map to TRBD2. From germline, CDR1 is ENHRY and CDR2 SYGVKD. V shed 0 bases and J 4 bases; nucleotides not matched to a gene: 1. This CDR3 comprises 14 residues. CDR3 in amino acids: CAISESAGGETQYF. Written as DNA, the CDR3 is TGTGCCATCAGTGAGTCGGCGGGGGGAGAGACCCAGTACTTC.

CDR3: CSGGLAGVTDTQYF. The CDR3 DNA is TGCAGCGGGGGACTAGCGGGAGTTACAGATACGCAGTATTTT. The chain uses TRBV29-1 and TRBJ2-3; the match to TRBD2 covers 14 bases. Losses at the gene ends were 7 bases for V and 3 bases for J; bases not matched to a gene: 3. Germline loops: CDR1 SQVTM, CDR2 ANQGSEA. This CDR3 has 14 residues.

The rearrangement uses TRBV10-3 and TRBJ2-1; 8 bases align to TRBD2. V lost 8 bases to trimming and J lost 6 bases; unmatched junction nucleotides: 9. There are 14 residues in the CDR3. Per germline, CDR1 ENHRY and CDR2 SYGVKD. CDR3 nucleotides: TGTGCCATCTCGGCGGGAGGCAGAGGCAATGAGCAGTTCTTC. Amino acids: CAISAGGRGNEQFF.